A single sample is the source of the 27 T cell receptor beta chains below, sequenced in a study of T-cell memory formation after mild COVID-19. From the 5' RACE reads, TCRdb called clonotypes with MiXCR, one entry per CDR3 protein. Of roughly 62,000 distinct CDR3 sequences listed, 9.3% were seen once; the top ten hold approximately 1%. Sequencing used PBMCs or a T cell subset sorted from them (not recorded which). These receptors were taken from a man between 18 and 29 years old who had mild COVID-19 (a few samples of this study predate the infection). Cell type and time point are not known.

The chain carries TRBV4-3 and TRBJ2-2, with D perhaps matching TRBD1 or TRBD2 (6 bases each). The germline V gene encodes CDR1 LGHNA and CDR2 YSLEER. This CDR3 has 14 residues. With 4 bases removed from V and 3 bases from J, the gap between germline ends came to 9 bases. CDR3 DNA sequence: TGCGCCAGCAGCCGTAGGGGGGACACCGGGGAGCTGTTTTTT. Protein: CASSRRGDTGELFF.

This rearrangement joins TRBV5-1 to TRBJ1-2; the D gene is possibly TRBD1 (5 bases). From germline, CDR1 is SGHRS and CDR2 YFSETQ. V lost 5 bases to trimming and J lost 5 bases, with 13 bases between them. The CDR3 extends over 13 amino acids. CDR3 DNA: TGCGCCAGCAGTATAGGGGCGCGGTATGGCTACACCTTC. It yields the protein CASSIGARYGYTF.

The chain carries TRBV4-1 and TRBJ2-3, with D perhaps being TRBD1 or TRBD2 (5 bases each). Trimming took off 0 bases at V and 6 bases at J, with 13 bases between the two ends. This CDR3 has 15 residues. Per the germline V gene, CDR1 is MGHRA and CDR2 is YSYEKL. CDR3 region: CASSQDGTFGDTQYF. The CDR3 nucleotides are TGCGCCAGCAGCCAAGATGGGACCTTCGGGGATACGCAGTATTTT.

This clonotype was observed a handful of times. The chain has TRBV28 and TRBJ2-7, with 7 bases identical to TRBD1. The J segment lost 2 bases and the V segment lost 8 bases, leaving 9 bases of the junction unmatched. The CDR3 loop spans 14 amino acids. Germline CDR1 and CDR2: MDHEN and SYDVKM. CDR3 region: CASLNPGQPYEQYF. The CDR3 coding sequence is TGTGCCAGCCTAAACCCGGGACAGCCCTACGAGCAGTACTTC.

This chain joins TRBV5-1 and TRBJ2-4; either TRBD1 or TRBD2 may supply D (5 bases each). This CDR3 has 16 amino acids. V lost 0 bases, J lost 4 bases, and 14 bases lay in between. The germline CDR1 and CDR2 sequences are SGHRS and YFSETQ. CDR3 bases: TGCGCCAGCAGCTTGGAGGGGCGCGGGTCAAAAAACATTCAGTACTTC. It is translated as CASSLEGRGSKNIQYF.

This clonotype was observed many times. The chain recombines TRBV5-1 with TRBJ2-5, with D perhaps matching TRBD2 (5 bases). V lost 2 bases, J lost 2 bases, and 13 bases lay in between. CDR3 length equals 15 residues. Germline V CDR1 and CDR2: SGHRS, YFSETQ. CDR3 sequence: CASSFLNGVQETQYF. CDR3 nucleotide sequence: TGCGCCAGCAGCTTCCTGAACGGGGTGCAAGAGACCCAGTACTTC.

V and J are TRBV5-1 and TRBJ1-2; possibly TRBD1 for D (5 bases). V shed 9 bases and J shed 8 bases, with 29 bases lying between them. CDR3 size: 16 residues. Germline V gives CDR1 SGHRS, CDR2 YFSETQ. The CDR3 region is CATKQEEKGETEGYTF. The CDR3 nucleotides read TGCGCCACCAAGCAGGAGGAGAAAGGGGAAACGGAAGGCTACACCTTC.

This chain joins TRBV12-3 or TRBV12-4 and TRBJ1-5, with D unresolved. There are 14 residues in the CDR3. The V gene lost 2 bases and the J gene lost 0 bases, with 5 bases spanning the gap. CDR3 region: CASSLPNSNQPQHF. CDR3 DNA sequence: TGTGCCAGCAGTTTACCCAATAGCAATCAGCCCCAGCATTTT.

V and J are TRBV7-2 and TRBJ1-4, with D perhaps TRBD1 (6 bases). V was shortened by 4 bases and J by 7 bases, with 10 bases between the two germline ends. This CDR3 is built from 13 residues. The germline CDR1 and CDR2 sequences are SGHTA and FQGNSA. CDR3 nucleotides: TGTGCCAGCAGCTCGGACAGCTCTGAAAAACTGTTTTTT. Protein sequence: CASSSDSSEKLFF.

In DNA, the CDR3 is TGTGCCAGCATTGGAGGGAATGAAAAACTGTTTTTT. This translates into CASIGGNEKLFF. This chain uses TRBV6-2 or TRBV6-3 with TRBJ1-4; D ambiguous. V lost 7 bases and J lost 5, with 8 bases in between. This CDR3 is built from 12 residues. Germline V gene sequence: CDR1 MNHEY, CDR2 SVGEGT.

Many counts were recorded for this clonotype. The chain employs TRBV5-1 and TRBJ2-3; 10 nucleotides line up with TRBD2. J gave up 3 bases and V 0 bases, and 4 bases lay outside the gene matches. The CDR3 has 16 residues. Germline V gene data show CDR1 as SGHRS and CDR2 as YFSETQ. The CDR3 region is CASSLVPSGGTDTQYF. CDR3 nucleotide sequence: TGCGCCAGCAGCTTGGTGCCTAGCGGGGGTACAGATACGCAGTATTTT.

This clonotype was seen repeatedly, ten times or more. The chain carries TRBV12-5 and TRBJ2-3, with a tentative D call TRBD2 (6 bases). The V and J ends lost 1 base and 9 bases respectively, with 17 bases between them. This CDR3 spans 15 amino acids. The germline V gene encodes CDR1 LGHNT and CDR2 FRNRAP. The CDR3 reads CASGLDLGGLDTQYF. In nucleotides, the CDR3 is TGTGCTAGTGGTTTGGACCTGGGGGGTTTGGACACGCAGTATTTT.

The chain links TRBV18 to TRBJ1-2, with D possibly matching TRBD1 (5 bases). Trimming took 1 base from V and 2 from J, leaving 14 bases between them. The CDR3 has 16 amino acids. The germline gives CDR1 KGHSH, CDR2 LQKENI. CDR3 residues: CASSPRPGTVNYGYTF. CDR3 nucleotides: TGTGCCAGCTCACCACGTCCCGGGACGGTGAACTATGGCTACACCTTC.

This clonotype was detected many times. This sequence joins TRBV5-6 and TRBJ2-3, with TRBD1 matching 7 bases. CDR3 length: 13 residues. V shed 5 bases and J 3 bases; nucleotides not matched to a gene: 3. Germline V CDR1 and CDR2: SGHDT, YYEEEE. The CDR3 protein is CASRTGETDTQYF. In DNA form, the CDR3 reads TGTGCCAGCAGAACAGGGGAAACAGATACGCAGTATTTT.

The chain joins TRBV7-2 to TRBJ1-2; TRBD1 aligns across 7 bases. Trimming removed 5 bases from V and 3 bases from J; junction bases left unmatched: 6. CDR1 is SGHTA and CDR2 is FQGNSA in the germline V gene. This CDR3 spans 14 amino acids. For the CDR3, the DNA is TGTGCCAGCAGCGCGCAAGGGGGCTACTATGGCTACACCTTC. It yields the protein CASSAQGGYYGYTF.

In DNA form, the CDR3 reads TGTGCCAGCAGTTACTCGATCCCGCGGGGAGAAGAGACCCAGTACTTC. The encoded protein is CASSYSIPRGEETQYF. The V gene is TRBV6-2 or TRBV6-3, the J gene TRBJ2-5, with D perhaps TRBD2 (6 bases). Germline loops: CDR1 MNHEY, CDR2 SVGEGT. V lost 0 bases and J lost 3, with 14 bases in between. The CDR3 is made up of 16 amino acids.

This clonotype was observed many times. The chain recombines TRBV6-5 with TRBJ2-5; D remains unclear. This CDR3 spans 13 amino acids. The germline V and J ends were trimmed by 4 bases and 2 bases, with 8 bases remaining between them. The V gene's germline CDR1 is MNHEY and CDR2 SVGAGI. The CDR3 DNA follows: TGTGCCAGCAGTTTAAACAGTCAAGAGACCCAGTACTTC. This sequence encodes CASSLNSQETQYF.

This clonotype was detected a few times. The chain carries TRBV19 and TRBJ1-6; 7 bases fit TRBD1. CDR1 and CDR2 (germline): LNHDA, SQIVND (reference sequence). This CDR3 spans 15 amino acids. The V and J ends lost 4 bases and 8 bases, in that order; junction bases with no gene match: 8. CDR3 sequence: CASSTEQGNDSPLHF. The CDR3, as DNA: TGTGCCAGTAGTACGGAACAGGGGAATGATTCACCCCTCCACTTT.

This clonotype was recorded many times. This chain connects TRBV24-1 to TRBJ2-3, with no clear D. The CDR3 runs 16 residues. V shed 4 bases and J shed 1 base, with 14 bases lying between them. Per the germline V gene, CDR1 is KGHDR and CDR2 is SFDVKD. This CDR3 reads CATSDGVGAGTDTQYF. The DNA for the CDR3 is TGTGCCACCAGTGACGGAGTAGGCGCGGGCACAGATACGCAGTATTTT.

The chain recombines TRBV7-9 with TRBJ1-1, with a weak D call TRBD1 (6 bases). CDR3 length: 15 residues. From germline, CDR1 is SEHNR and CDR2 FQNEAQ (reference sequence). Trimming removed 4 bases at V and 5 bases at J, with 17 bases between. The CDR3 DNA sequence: TGTGCCAGCAGCTCAATTGGGGGGGCAAGGACTGAAGCTTTCTTT. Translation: CASSSIGGARTEAFF.

The DNA of the CDR3 is TGTGCCAGCAGCCCCGGTCAGGCCCTAACGGGGGGCTACACCTTC. Protein sequence: CASSPGQALTGGYTF. This chain links TRBV9 with TRBJ1-2; D unresolved. The CDR3 covers 15 residues. Per the germline V gene, CDR1 is SGDLS and CDR2 is YYNGEE. The V gene lost 4 bases and the J gene lost 8 bases, with 21 bases spanning the gap.

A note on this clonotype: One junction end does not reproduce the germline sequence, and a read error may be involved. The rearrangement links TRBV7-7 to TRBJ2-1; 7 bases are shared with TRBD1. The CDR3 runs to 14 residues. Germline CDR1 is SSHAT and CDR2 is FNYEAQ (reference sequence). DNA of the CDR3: TGTGCTAGCAGCCTCGGGACAGATTACAATGAGCAGTTCTTC. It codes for CASSLGTDYNEQFF.

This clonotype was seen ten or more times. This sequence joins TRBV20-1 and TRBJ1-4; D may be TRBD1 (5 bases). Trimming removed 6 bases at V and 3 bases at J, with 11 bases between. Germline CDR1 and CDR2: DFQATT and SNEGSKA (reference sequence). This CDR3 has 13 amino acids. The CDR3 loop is CSARGGPNEKLFF. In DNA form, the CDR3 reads TGCAGTGCCCGGGGGGGTCCTAATGAAAAACTGTTTTTT.

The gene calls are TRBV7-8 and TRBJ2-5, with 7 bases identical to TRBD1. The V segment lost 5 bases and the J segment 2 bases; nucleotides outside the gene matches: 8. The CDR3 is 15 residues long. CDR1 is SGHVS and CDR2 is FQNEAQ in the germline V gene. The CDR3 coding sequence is TGTGCCAGCAGCCCCAGGACAGGTAGTCAAGAGACCCAGTACTTC. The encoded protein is CASSPRTGSQETQYF.

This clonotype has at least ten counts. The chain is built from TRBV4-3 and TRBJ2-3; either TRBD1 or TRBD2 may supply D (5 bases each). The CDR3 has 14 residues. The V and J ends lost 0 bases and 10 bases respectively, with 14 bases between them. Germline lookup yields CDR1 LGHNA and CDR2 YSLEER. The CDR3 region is CASSQDKRGRPQYF. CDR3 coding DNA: TGCGCCAGCAGCCAAGATAAGAGGGGCCGGCCGCAGTATTTT.

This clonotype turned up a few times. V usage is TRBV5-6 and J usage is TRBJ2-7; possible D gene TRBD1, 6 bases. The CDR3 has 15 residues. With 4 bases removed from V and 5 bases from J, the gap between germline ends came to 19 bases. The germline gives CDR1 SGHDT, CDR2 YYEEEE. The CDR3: CASSLSGVLKDEQYF. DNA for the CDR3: TGTGCCAGCAGCCTATCAGGGGTCCTCAAGGACGAGCAGTACTTC.

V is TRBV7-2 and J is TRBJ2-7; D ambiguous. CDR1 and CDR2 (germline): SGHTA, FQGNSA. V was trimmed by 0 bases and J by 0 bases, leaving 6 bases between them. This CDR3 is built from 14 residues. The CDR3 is CASSLAQYSYEQYF. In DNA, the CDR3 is TGTGCCAGCAGCTTAGCGCAATACTCCTACGAGCAGTACTTC.